The rows below give T cell receptor beta chains drawn from one sample of a study of T cell repertoires in cytomegalovirus infection. TCRdb independently ran MiXCR on the reads; one entry per CDR3 protein. The sample contains hundreds of thousands of distinct CDR3 sequences, approximately 30% of which appear only once. What these receptors recognize is not known. Sequenced material: cultured CD8+ T cells from PBMCs, taken from culture after CMV antigen stimulation. The source is a human donor in good health (CMV status not recorded). Some clones in this sample may be carry-over from other donors' samples. The CDR3 runs from the conserved cysteine through the conserved F or W. The D gene is left open where the match is weak. Only part of the rows carry a size: once, few, many, or a class if the clone is expanded.

j_call: TRBJ2-3
clone_size: -
d_call: TRBD1
v_call: TRBV12-3/TRBV12-4
cdr3_aa: CANSISGTGTDTQYF
cdr3_nt: TGTGCCAACAGTATCTCCGGGACAGGCACAGATACGCAGTATTTT

j_call: TRBJ2-7
clone_size: -
d_call: TRBD1
v_call: TRBV7-6
cdr3_aa: CASSPWTGSSYEQYF
cdr3_nt: TGTGCCAGCAGCCCGTGGACAGGGAGCTCCTACGAGCAGTACTTC

j_call: TRBJ1-1
clone_size: few
d_call: -
v_call: TRBV7-9
cdr3_aa: CASSPEGGRTEAFF
cdr3_nt: TGTGCCAGCAGCCCCGAGGGGGGGCGGACTGAAGCTTTCTTT

j_call: TRBJ2-3
clone_size: few
d_call: -
v_call: TRBV7-9
cdr3_aa: CASSLGLGPADTQYF
cdr3_nt: TGTGCCAGCAGCCTGGGACTCGGTCCGGCAGATACGCAGTATTTT

j_call: TRBJ2-5
clone_size: few
d_call: -
v_call: TRBV4-2
cdr3_aa: CASSHLLGFQETQYF
cdr3_nt: TGTGCCAGCAGCCACCTCCTAGGGTTCCAGGAGACCCAGTACTTC

j_call: TRBJ1-1
clone_size: -
d_call: -
v_call: TRBV18
cdr3_aa: CASNRGWTDMNTEAFF
cdr3_nt: TGTGCCAGCAACCGGGGCTGGACGGATATGAACACTGAAGCTTTCTTT

j_call: TRBJ2-2
clone_size: few
d_call: TRBD1
v_call: TRBV4-1
cdr3_aa: CASSRQGPGELFF
cdr3_nt: TGCGCCAGCAGCCGACAGGGCCCCGGGGAGCTGTTTTTT

j_call: TRBJ1-2
clone_size: -
d_call: -
v_call: TRBV7-6
cdr3_aa: CASSLLGTEGYTF
cdr3_nt: TGTGCCAGCAGCTTATTGGGGACGGAAGGCTACACCTTC

j_call: TRBJ1-1
clone_size: many
d_call: TRBD1
v_call: TRBV7-8
cdr3_aa: CASSPGQGWNTEAFF
cdr3_nt: TGTGCCAGCAGCCCGGGACAGGGCTGGAACACTGAAGCTTTCTTT

j_call: TRBJ2-5
clone_size: few
d_call: TRBD2
v_call: TRBV7-9
cdr3_aa: CASSIASGGEETQYF
cdr3_nt: TGTGCCAGCAGCATCGCTAGCGGGGGGGAAGAGACCCAGTACTTC

j_call: TRBJ1-6
clone_size: many
d_call: TRBD1
v_call: TRBV5-5
cdr3_aa: CASSLEQGVVPLHF
cdr3_nt: TGTGCCAGCAGCTTGGAACAGGGGGTCGTCCCCCTCCACTTT

j_call: TRBJ2-2
clone_size: many
d_call: TRBD2
v_call: TRBV7-6
cdr3_aa: CASSPLAGTGELFF
cdr3_nt: TGTGCCAGCAGCCCCCTAGCGGGCACCGGGGAGCTGTTTTTT

j_call: TRBJ1-1
clone_size: few
d_call: -
v_call: TRBV13
cdr3_aa: CARRPGGAEAFF
cdr3_nt: TGTGCCAGAAGGCCGGGGGGCGCTGAAGCTTTCTTT

j_call: TRBJ2-7
clone_size: many
d_call: TRBD1
v_call: TRBV6-1
cdr3_aa: CASSARDSSYEQYF
cdr3_nt: TGTGCCAGCAGTGCCCGGGACAGCTCCTACGAGCAGTACTTC

j_call: TRBJ1-2
clone_size: few
d_call: TRBD1
v_call: TRBV6-5
cdr3_aa: CASSLETGRDGYTF
cdr3_nt: TGTGCCAGCAGTCTCGAGACAGGGCGGGATGGCTACACCTTC

j_call: TRBJ1-1
clone_size: -
d_call: -
v_call: TRBV6-1
cdr3_aa: CASSPERFGTEAFF
cdr3_nt: TGTGCCAGCAGCCCCGAGCGGTTTGGGACTGAAGCTTTCTTT

j_call: TRBJ1-1
clone_size: many
d_call: -
v_call: TRBV7-9
cdr3_aa: CASSLGDGTEAFF
cdr3_nt: TGTGCCAGCAGCTTAGGGGACGGCACTGAAGCTTTCTTT

j_call: TRBJ1-1
clone_size: few
d_call: -
v_call: TRBV7-9
cdr3_aa: CASRAQDLNTEAFF
cdr3_nt: TGTGCCAGCAGAGCACAGGACCTGAACACTGAAGCTTTCTTT

j_call: TRBJ2-5
clone_size: -
d_call: -
v_call: TRBV27
cdr3_aa: CASSPQGWEETQYF
cdr3_nt: TGTGCCAGCAGTCCACAGGGTTGGGAAGAGACCCAGTACTTC

j_call: TRBJ1-1
clone_size: many
d_call: TRBD1
v_call: TRBV7-6
cdr3_aa: CASSLRWGDRGRGTEAFF
cdr3_nt: TGTGCCAGCAGCTTAAGGTGGGGTGACAGGGGGCGGGGTACTGAAGCTTTCTTT

j_call: TRBJ1-3
clone_size: many
d_call: -
v_call: TRBV7-8
cdr3_aa: CASSLAAGVAGNTIYF
cdr3_nt: TGTGCCAGCAGCTTAGCTGCAGGGGTCGCAGGAAACACCATATATTTT

j_call: TRBJ1-2
clone_size: -
d_call: TRBD1
v_call: TRBV6-2/TRBV6-3
cdr3_aa: CASSNDRVRSYGYTF
cdr3_nt: TGTGCCAGCAGTAACGACAGGGTGCGAAGCTATGGCTACACCTTC

j_call: TRBJ2-5
clone_size: -
d_call: TRBD2
v_call: TRBV5-4
cdr3_aa: CASSLLFAGGLETQYF
cdr3_nt: TGTGCCAGCAGCCTCCTTTTTGCGGGGGGGCTTGAGACCCAGTACTTC

j_call: TRBJ1-2
clone_size: few
d_call: -
v_call: TRBV19
cdr3_aa: CAIIRTEGPLGYTF
cdr3_nt: TGTGCCATAATCCGAACGGAGGGTCCCCTTGGCTACACCTTC

j_call: TRBJ1-1
clone_size: many
d_call: -
v_call: TRBV7-6
cdr3_aa: CASSLVSGYTEAFF
cdr3_nt: TGTGCCAGCAGCTTAGTGTCAGGTTACACTGAAGCTTTCTTT

j_call: TRBJ1-2
clone_size: many
d_call: -
v_call: TRBV7-2
cdr3_aa: CASSLLTGGSDGYTF
cdr3_nt: TGTGCCAGCAGCTTATTGACAGGTGGTTCAGATGGCTACACCTTC

j_call: TRBJ2-2
clone_size: -
d_call: -
v_call: TRBV5-6
cdr3_aa: CASSLMGAHTGELFF
cdr3_nt: TGTGCCAGCAGCTTGATGGGAGCGCACACCGGGGAGCTGTTTTTT

j_call: TRBJ1-5
clone_size: many
d_call: -
v_call: TRBV7-2
cdr3_aa: CASSLGDVSNQPQHF
cdr3_nt: TGTGCCAGCAGCTTAGGGGACGTAAGCAATCAGCCCCAGCATTTT

j_call: TRBJ2-1
clone_size: -
d_call: -
v_call: TRBV3-1
cdr3_aa: CASSQEGYYNEQFF
cdr3_nt: TGTGCCAGCAGCCAAGAGGGGTACTACAATGAGCAGTTCTTC

j_call: TRBJ2-2
clone_size: -
d_call: TRBD2
v_call: TRBV12-3/TRBV12-4
cdr3_aa: CASSFQSGLAGVNANTGELFF
cdr3_nt: TGTGCCAGCAGTTTTCAAAGCGGACTAGCGGGGGTGAACGCGAACACCGGGGAGCTGTTTTTT

j_call: TRBJ1-1
clone_size: -
d_call: -
v_call: TRBV19
cdr3_aa: CASIKGFGTEAFF
cdr3_nt: TGTGCCAGTATCAAGGGCTTCGGCACTGAAGCTTTCTTT

j_call: TRBJ1-3
clone_size: -
d_call: -
v_call: TRBV4-1
cdr3_aa: CASSQAGGYTIYF
cdr3_nt: TGCGCCAGCAGCCAAGCAGGAGGGTACACCATATATTTT

j_call: TRBJ2-7
clone_size: few
d_call: -
v_call: TRBV4-1
cdr3_aa: CASSQDGGAGYEQYF
cdr3_nt: TGCGCCAGCAGCCAAGACGGAGGGGCAGGCTACGAGCAGTACTTC

j_call: TRBJ1-2
clone_size: many
d_call: TRBD1
v_call: TRBV28
cdr3_aa: CASRLRGQGMDGYTF
cdr3_nt: TGTGCCAGCAGGTTAAGGGGACAGGGTATGGATGGCTACACCTTC

j_call: TRBJ2-1
clone_size: -
d_call: TRBD2
v_call: TRBV12-3/TRBV12-4
cdr3_aa: CASSFYGSGGAYNEQFF
cdr3_nt: TGTGCCAGCAGTTTTTACGGTAGCGGGGGCGCCTACAATGAGCAGTTCTTC

j_call: TRBJ2-1
clone_size: -
d_call: TRBD2
v_call: TRBV6-1
cdr3_aa: CASSEKRGPSYNEQFF
cdr3_nt: TGTGCCAGCAGTGAAAAGCGGGGGCCCTCCTACAATGAGCAGTTCTTC

j_call: TRBJ2-3
clone_size: once
d_call: TRBD1
v_call: TRBV20-1
cdr3_aa: CSANRGRATDTQYF
cdr3_nt: TGCAGTGCTAACAGGGGTAGGGCCACAGATACGCAGTATTTT

j_call: TRBJ1-2
clone_size: few
d_call: TRBD1
v_call: TRBV5-4
cdr3_aa: CASSPGQGRGYTF
cdr3_nt: TGTGCCAGCAGCCCGGGACAGGGTCGTGGCTACACCTTC

j_call: TRBJ2-1
clone_size: few
d_call: TRBD2
v_call: TRBV25-1
cdr3_aa: CASSEYGFSGGTYNEQFF
cdr3_nt: TGTGCCAGCAGTGAATATGGTTTTAGCGGGGGGACCTACAATGAGCAGTTCTTC

j_call: TRBJ1-4
clone_size: once
d_call: -
v_call: TRBV10-3
cdr3_aa: CAISDGQAATNEKLFF
cdr3_nt: TGTGCCATCAGTGACGGTCAGGCAGCAACTAATGAAAAACTGTTTTTT

j_call: TRBJ1-2
clone_size: -
d_call: -
v_call: TRBV27
cdr3_aa: CASSYGVGAYGYTF
cdr3_nt: TGTGCCAGCAGTTATGGTGTAGGGGCCTATGGCTACACCTTC